This is a list of T cell receptor beta chains from one sample in a study of OX40 agonist ivuxolimab in advanced cancers. This table comes from immunoSEQ multiplex PCR, and its TCRdb copy is limited to in-frame clones, with some not included. Of 92,000 or so clones in the sample, 70% to 85% are singletons; the top ten hold under 6.5%. Sequenced material: CD4+ or CD8+ T cells sorted from blood, taken in a trial of the OX40 agonist ivuxolimab. These receptors originate from an adult with an advanced solid tumor such as melanoma, head and neck, liver or kidney cancer. CDR3s include the opening cysteine and the closing phenylalanine or tryptophan. A D gene is named only where the DNA matches it firmly. Size is stated for part of the rows, as once, few or many counts, or as a class when the clone is expanded.

cdr3_length d_call j_call clone_size v_call cdr3_nt cdr3_aa
15 NA TRBJ2-2 few TRBV12-5 TGTGCTAGTGCTTCAATCCCCGGGCGCACCGGGGAGCTGTTTTTT CASASIPGRTGELFF
11 NA TRBJ2-5 NA TRBV2 TGTGCCAGCAGTCCGTTAGAGACCCAGTACTTC CASSPLETQYF
13 NA TRBJ1-1 NA TRBV5-6 TGTGCCAGCAGCTTCAGGGAAATAACTGAAGCTTTCTTT CASSFREITEAFF
17 NA TRBJ1-3 NA TRBV18 TGTGCCAGCTCACCACCCTATGACAGGCTCTCTGGAAACACCATATATTTT CASSPPYDRLSGNTIYF
13 NA TRBJ2-7 few TRBV14 TGTGCCAGCAGCAAAATCAGGGCCTACGAGCAGTACTTC CASSKIRAYEQYF
15 TRBD1 TRBJ2-5 once TRBV12-5 TGTGCTAGTGCCCGAGGGGGCCTCTTCCAAGAGACCCAGTACTTC CASARGGLFQETQYF
15 TRBD1 TRBJ2-4 NA TRBV5-1 TGCGCCAGCAGCTTGGGGGACAGAACCAAAAACATTCAGTACTTC CASSLGDRTKNIQYF
13 NA TRBJ1-6 NA TRBV4-3 TGCGCCAGCAGCTTACAGGGAAGCTCACCCCTCCACTTT CASSLQGSSPLHF
15 TRBD1 TRBJ2-5 NA TRBV5-1 TGCGCCAGCAGAGGATCGGGACAGGGTGGCGAGACCCAGTACTTC CASRGSGQGGETQYF
15 TRBD2 TRBJ2-1 NA TRBV11-2 TGTGCCAGCAGCCCTAGCGGGAGCTCCTACAATGAGCAGTTCTTC CASSPSGSSYNEQFF
14 TRBD1 TRBJ1-2 NA TRBV4-2 TGTGCCAGCACCCCCCGACAGGGATCTTCTGGCTACACCTTC CASTPRQGSSGYTF
14 NA TRBJ2-3 NA TRBV19 TGTGCCAGTAGTGGAGGGTGGGAGTGGGTTCCGCAGTATTTT CASSGGWEWVPQYF
14 TRBD2 TRBJ2-3 NA TRBV12-5 TGTGCTAGTGGTTTTGCGGACGGGAGGGATACGCAGTATTTT CASGFADGRDTQYF
12 NA TRBJ2-2 NA TRBV7-3 TGTGCCAGCAGCTTACTTGGCGGGGAGCTGTTTTTT CASSLLGGELFF
14 NA TRBJ1-1 NA TRBV11-2 TGTGCCAGCAGCTTGAGGGCAGGGAACACTGAAGCTTTCTTT CASSLRAGNTEAFF
16 NA TRBJ2-1 NA TRBV7-9 TGTGCCAGCAGCCCCAGGACTATCACCCGAGGTGATGAGCAGTTCTTC CASSPRTITRGDEQFF